Following are 5 T cell receptor beta chains from one sample sequenced in a study of clonality assessment in lymphoblastic leukemia. TCRdb called the PCR reads again in MiXCR, with one record for every CDR3 protein. This sample carries around 240 distinct CDR3 sequences, around 26% of them seen once, and the ten largest clones take under 20%. The receptors derive from a human donor with acute lymphoblastic leukemia.

As concerns this clonotype: This clone may be a read error of a much larger clone one base away. The chain has TRBV11-2 and TRBJ1-2; D may be TRBD1 (6 bases). The CDR3 extends over 14 amino acids. V was cut by 4 bases and J by 6 bases, with 15 bases left in between. CDR1 SGHAT and CDR2 FQNNGV come from the germline V gene. CDR3 in amino acids: CASSSPDRPHGYTF. CDR3 coding DNA: TGTGCCAGCAGCTCGCCGGACAGACCCCATGGCTACACCTTC. Full variable domain (rest looked up from reference TRBV11-2 and TRBJ1-2): EAGVAQSPRYKIIEKRQSVAFWCNPISGHATLYWYQQILGQGPKLLIQFQNNGVVDDSQLPKDRFSAERLKGVDSTLKIQPAKLEDSAVYLCASSSPDRPHGYTFGSGTRLTVV.

This clonotype showed up just a few times. The chain couples TRBV7-6 to TRBJ2-1; D is unclear. The CDR3 contains 12 residues. V shed 2 bases and J shed 6 bases, with 5 bases lying between them. From germline, CDR1 is SGHVS and CDR2 FNYEAQ. CDR3 sequence (DNA): TGTGCCAGCAGCTTATTTATCAATGAGCAGTTCTTC. Translating gives CASSLFINEQFF.

Worth noting for this clonotype: A much more abundant neighbour one base away suggests this may be a read error. The chain carries TRBV5-1 and TRBJ2-1; D unresolved. The length of the CDR3 is 13 residues. CDR1 and CDR2 (germline): SGHRS, YFSETQ. The CDR3 loop is CASSWGSLNVQFF. DNA of the CDR3: TGCGCCAGCAGTTGGGGATCCCTCAATGTGCAGTTCTTC.

The chain uses TRBV29-1 and TRBJ2-7; 12 bases align to TRBD1. CDR1 and CDR2 (germline): SQVTM, ANQGSEA. V lost 6 bases and J lost 3; bases outside the gene matches: 6. CDR3 length equals 14 residues. CDR3 loop: CSVGTGGAGYEQYF. The CDR3 nucleotides are TGCAGCGTCGGGACAGGGGGCGCAGGCTACGAGCAGTACTTC.

This clonotype has more than one count but fewer than ten. This rearrangement joins TRBV12-5 to TRBJ1-4, with 7 bases fitting TRBD1. There are 14 residues in the CDR3. Germline values: CDR1 LGHNT, CDR2 FRNRAP. V trimming: 4 bases; J trimming: 6 bases; junction bases outside the gene matches: 5. CDR3 DNA: TGTGCTAGTGGTTCCGGACAGGCTTATGAAAAACTGTTTTTT. The encoded protein is CASGSGQAYEKLFF.